Only a few counts were recorded for the clone carrying this T cell receptor (beta chain). Its antigen is not identified. PRAID combined immunodeficiency and autoinflammation. Between the trimmed V and J ends, which lost 2 bases and 6 bases, there was a span of 6 bases. Germline V gene sequence: CDR1 SGHDT, CDR2 YYEEEE. The CDR3 sequence is 11 residues long. Profiled with immunoSEQ multiplex PCR; TCRdb holds only in-frame clones, not every one. The sample yields 11,000 or so clones, about 88% seen once. The sample is drawn from a study of stem cell transplantation in POMP-related autoinflammatory disease. Study details: The study hypothesized thymoproteasome defects skew the TRB repertoire via impaired CD8+ selection. CD8+ T cells were low and CD4+ cells naive-skewed before transplant. Study findings and constraints: A trend toward lower repertoire diversity and greater clonality appeared in every analyzed T-cell subset of PRAID patients. Fewer unique TRB V-J gene pairings were identified in patients with PRAID.

This specimen consisted of CD8+ T cells from PBMCs, obtained before stem cell transplantation. The origin of this receptor is a human donor with POMP-related autoinflammation and immune dysregulation (PRAID). The J gene is TRBJ2-7, the V gene TRBV5-6; D unclear. CDR3 residues: CASSFDAEQYF. The CDR3 bases are TGTGCCAGCAGCTTTGACGCCGAGCAGTACTTC.